These T cell receptor beta chains were read from a single sample in a study of CD8 T cells in ankylosing spondylitis. TCRdb re-called the 5' RACE reads through MiXCR, storing one row per CDR3 protein. The sample contains around 890,000 distinct CDR3 sequences, 10% to 15% of which appear only once. The sequenced sample was blood, either unsorted or a sorted T cell fraction (not recorded which). These receptors originate from a male donor with ankylosing spondylitis. The CDR3 runs from the conserved cysteine through the conserved F or W. The order of the fields is CDR3 DNA, CDR3 protein, clone size, V gene, J gene, D gene. D genes are given only for firm matches. Not all rows give a size; the values are once, few, many and, for expanded clones, a class.

DNA: TGCAGTGCGAATTCCCCCGGTGGGGGTACCTACGAGCAGTACTTC
CDR3: CSANSPGGGTYEQYF
size: -
V: TRBV20-1
J: TRBJ2-7
D: -

DNA: TGCAGTGCTAGAGATTGGACAGATACGCAGTATTTT
CDR3: CSARDWTDTQYF
size: -
V: TRBV20-1
J: TRBJ2-3
D: -

DNA: TGTGCCAGCTCGCGGTGGCAGAACCAAGAGACCCAGTACTTC
CDR3: CASSRWQNQETQYF
size: few
V: TRBV12-3/TRBV12-4
J: TRBJ2-5
D: -

DNA: TGTGCCAGCAGCCATGAAAAGGGACTAGCGGGGGCGGGTACCGGGGAGCTGTTTTTT
CDR3: CASSHEKGLAGAGTGELFF
size: few
V: TRBV4-2
J: TRBJ2-2
D: TRBD2

DNA: TGTGCCACCTCCCTGGCGACCTACAATGAGCAGTTCTTC
CDR3: CATSLATYNEQFF
size: many
V: TRBV15
J: TRBJ2-1
D: -

DNA: TGTGCCAGCAGCCGGGGCGGGGAGTTGAACACTGAAGCTTTCTTT
CDR3: CASSRGGELNTEAFF
size: few
V: TRBV7-8
J: TRBJ1-1
D: -

DNA: TGTGCCAGCAGGGGAGGGGGTTATAGCAATCAGCCCCAGCATTTT
CDR3: CASRGGGYSNQPQHF
size: -
V: TRBV12-3/TRBV12-4
J: TRBJ1-5
D: -

DNA: TGCAGTGCTTTGGACAGTTCTAATGAAAAACTGTTTTTT
CDR3: CSALDSSNEKLFF
size: many
V: TRBV20-1
J: TRBJ1-4
D: -

DNA: TGCAGTGCACCAGGGGGAGTGACCGACTACAATGAGCAGTTCTTC
CDR3: CSAPGGVTDYNEQFF
size: few
V: TRBV20-1
J: TRBJ2-1
D: TRBD1

DNA: TGTGCCATCAGCGGCCCCGGGTCGAAGTCCTATGGCTACACCTTC
CDR3: CAISGPGSKSYGYTF
size: few
V: TRBV10-3
J: TRBJ1-2
D: -

DNA: TGTGCCAGCAGCTTAGGGAGACTAGCGGGAGCCCATGAGCAGTTCTTC
CDR3: CASSLGRLAGAHEQFF
size: -
V: TRBV11-2
J: TRBJ2-1
D: TRBD2

DNA: TGCAGTGCTAGAGCCGGGACAGGCGATTCACCCCTCCACTTT
CDR3: CSARAGTGDSPLHF
size: many
V: TRBV20-1
J: TRBJ1-6
D: TRBD1

DNA: TGTGCCAGCAGCTTAGGTTCGTATTACTACGAGCAGTACTTC
CDR3: CASSLGSYYYEQYF
size: -
V: TRBV7-8
J: TRBJ2-7
D: -

DNA: TGTGCCACCTCCCCCGGAGGCGGGAACACTGAAGCTTTCTTT
CDR3: CATSPGGGNTEAFF
size: many
V: TRBV7-3
J: TRBJ1-1
D: -

DNA: TGTGCCAGCAGTTTCTCGGGACAGACATTCTACGAGCAGTACTTC
CDR3: CASSFSGQTFYEQYF
size: -
V: TRBV27
J: TRBJ2-7
D: TRBD1

DNA: TGCAGTGCTAGAGATCTAGGGGAGAATGAGCAGTTCTTC
CDR3: CSARDLGENEQFF
size: few
V: TRBV20-1
J: TRBJ2-1
D: -

DNA: TGTGCCAGCAGGCAATCACGAGGGGCCGGCTACACCTTC
CDR3: CASRQSRGAGYTF
size: -
V: TRBV3-1
J: TRBJ1-2
D: -

DNA: TGTGCCAGCAGCTTAGATCGAGCCCAGCCCCAGCATTTT
CDR3: CASSLDRAQPQHF
size: many
V: TRBV11-2
J: TRBJ1-5
D: -

DNA: TGTGCCAGCAGCTTACCCCGCCTAGCAGTAAGCACAGATACGCAGTATTTT
CDR3: CASSLPRLAVSTDTQYF
size: few
V: TRBV11-2
J: TRBJ2-3
D: -

DNA: TGTGCCAGCAGCATAGCGGGGGGGAGCACAGATACGCAGTATTTT
CDR3: CASSIAGGSTDTQYF
size: many
V: TRBV6-1
J: TRBJ2-3
D: TRBD2

DNA: TGTGCCATCAGTGAGTCATGGCAGCCCAATGAGCAGTTCTTC
CDR3: CAISESWQPNEQFF
size: many
V: TRBV10-3
J: TRBJ2-1
D: -

DNA: TGCAGTGCTACCCCCTTTGGGCCAGGGGCCAACGTCCTGACTTTC
CDR3: CSATPFGPGANVLTF
size: many
V: TRBV20-1
J: TRBJ2-6
D: -

DNA: TGTGCCAGCAGTCCACTCGGGGAGTCCCAGGTCTTC
CDR3: CASSPLGESQVF
size: -
V: TRBV6-5
J: TRBJ2-1
D: -

DNA: TGCAGTGCTATAAGACACAATCAGCCCCAGCATTTT
CDR3: CSAIRHNQPQHF
size: few
V: TRBV20-1
J: TRBJ1-5
D: -

DNA: TGTGCCAGCAGTTACAGGGAGGGGAACATTCAGTACTTC
CDR3: CASSYREGNIQYF
size: few
V: TRBV6-5
J: TRBJ2-4
D: TRBD2

DNA: TGTGCCAGCAGTCCCAGCGGCGGAGATACGCAGTATTTT
CDR3: CASSPSGGDTQYF
size: -
V: TRBV6-1
J: TRBJ2-3
D: -

DNA: TGCGCCAGCAGCCAAGGGAACTACTACAATGAGCAGTTCTTC
CDR3: CASSQGNYYNEQFF
size: few
V: TRBV5-1
J: TRBJ2-1
D: -

DNA: TGTGCCCGCTCACCACCGACAGGGATCACTGAAGCTTTCTTT
CDR3: CARSPPTGITEAFF
size: -
V: TRBV18
J: TRBJ1-1
D: TRBD1

DNA: TGCAGTGCTAGGACCTCGGCAGCGATCAACACTGAAGCTTTCTTT
CDR3: CSARTSAAINTEAFF
size: -
V: TRBV20-1
J: TRBJ1-1
D: -

DNA: TGTGCCAGCAGCGCCGCGACAATGCAAGAGACCCAGTACTTC
CDR3: CASSAATMQETQYF
size: -
V: TRBV7-2
J: TRBJ2-5
D: -

DNA: TGTGCCAGCAGTTACGTGGGGATCAACTATGGCTACACCTTC
CDR3: CASSYVGINYGYTF
size: few
V: TRBV6-5
J: TRBJ1-2
D: -

DNA: TGCGCCAGCAGCCGCCTGCAAAGCACAGATACGCAGTATTTT
CDR3: CASSRLQSTDTQYF
size: few
V: TRBV4-1
J: TRBJ2-3
D: -

DNA: TGTGCCAGCACCCCATCGACATACACTGAAGCTTTCTTT
CDR3: CASTPSTYTEAFF
size: -
V: TRBV6-1
J: TRBJ1-1
D: -

DNA: TGTGCCACGAGGGGTGTAGACCCCTTGGATGAGCAGTTCTTC
CDR3: CATRGVDPLDEQFF
size: -
V: TRBV24-1
J: TRBJ2-1
D: -

DNA: TGCAGCCTAGCGGGAGCAGAAAGAGGGGATGAGCAGTTCTTC
CDR3: CSLAGAERGDEQFF
size: many
V: TRBV20-1
J: TRBJ2-1
D: TRBD2

DNA: TGCAGTGCTGGGGACAGGATTGAGACCCAGTACTTC
CDR3: CSAGDRIETQYF
size: -
V: TRBV20-1
J: TRBJ2-5
D: TRBD1

DNA: TGTGCCAGCAGTTTATTTACGTTGGGGGGAACCCAAGAGACCCAGTACTTC
CDR3: CASSLFTLGGTQETQYF
size: many
V: TRBV28
J: TRBJ2-5
D: -

DNA: TGTGCCAGCACCCGGCCGTTAGACTATGGCTACACCTTC
CDR3: CASTRPLDYGYTF
size: -
V: TRBV28
J: TRBJ1-2
D: -

DNA: TGCAGCGTTGCCCGGTATTTGGGTGGAGATTACAATGAGCAGTTCTTC
CDR3: CSVARYLGGDYNEQFF
size: -
V: TRBV29-1
J: TRBJ2-1
D: -

DNA: TGCGCCAGCAGCCAACGCGGGTACGGAGAGGCGGAGACCCAGTACTTC
CDR3: CASSQRGYGEAETQYF
size: few
V: TRBV4-3
J: TRBJ2-5
D: -

DNA: TGCGCCAGCAGTGGTGTGGGGACAGGGGTGGGTCAGCCCCAGCATTTT
CDR3: CASSGVGTGVGQPQHF
size: -
V: TRBV10-2
J: TRBJ1-5
D: TRBD1

DNA: TGTGCCAGCTCAGGGGGACTAGCGGGAGCAGATGAGCAGTTCTTC
CDR3: CASSGGLAGADEQFF
size: -
V: TRBV18
J: TRBJ2-1
D: TRBD2

DNA: TGTGCCAGCTCCGAGCGGGGCGTTCTAGGTGAAGCTTTCTTT
CDR3: CASSERGVLGEAFF
size: -
V: TRBV12-3/TRBV12-4
J: TRBJ1-1
D: -

DNA: TGCAGTGCTAGAGATACGGGTAGCGGGAGGGATGCAGAGACCCAGTACTTC
CDR3: CSARDTGSGRDAETQYF
size: few
V: TRBV20-1
J: TRBJ2-5
D: TRBD2

DNA: TGTGCCAGCAGTTTATCGAGATACAGGTCGGAGACCCAGTACTTC
CDR3: CASSLSRYRSETQYF
size: few
V: TRBV27
J: TRBJ2-5
D: -

DNA: TGTGCCAGCAGCTTAGTCGGAGAAGGTACGCAGTATTTT
CDR3: CASSLVGEGTQYF
size: few
V: TRBV7-9
J: TRBJ2-3
D: -

DNA: TGTGCCAGCAGCCAAGTTAAAAATGAGCAGTTCTTC
CDR3: CASSQVKNEQFF
size: -
V: TRBV3-1
J: TRBJ2-1
D: -

DNA: TGTGCCAGCAGTTACGGGACAGGGGGCTCCACTGAAGCTTTCTTT
CDR3: CASSYGTGGSTEAFF
size: many
V: TRBV6-5
J: TRBJ1-1
D: TRBD1

DNA: TGTGCCAGCAGTCTCACTAGCGGGATGGGTGGGGATACGCAGTATTTT
CDR3: CASSLTSGMGGDTQYF
size: -
V: TRBV12-3/TRBV12-4
J: TRBJ2-3
D: TRBD2

DNA: TGTGCCAGCAGCTCGCGTGGACAGTGGAACACTGAAGCTTTCTTT
CDR3: CASSSRGQWNTEAFF
size: -
V: TRBV5-6
J: TRBJ1-1
D: -

DNA: TGTGCCAGCAGTTTATGGTGGGGCCGCGAGACCCAGTACTTC
CDR3: CASSLWWGRETQYF
size: few
V: TRBV27
J: TRBJ2-5
D: -

DNA: TGTGCCATCAGTGAGTCGAACACAGATACGCAGTATTTT
CDR3: CAISESNTDTQYF
size: -
V: TRBV10-3
J: TRBJ2-3
D: -